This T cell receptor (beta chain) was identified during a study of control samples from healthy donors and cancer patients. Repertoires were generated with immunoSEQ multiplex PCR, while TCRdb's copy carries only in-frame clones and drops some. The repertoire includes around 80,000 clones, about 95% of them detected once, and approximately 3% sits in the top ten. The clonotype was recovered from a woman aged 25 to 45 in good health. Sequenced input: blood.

CDR3 bases: TGCGCCAGCAGCCAGGGACTAGGGGTGGATACGCAGTATTTT. Amino acids: CASSQGLGVDTQYF. The chain combines TRBV5-1 with TRBJ2-3; 8 positions agree with TRBD2. The CDR3 covers 14 residues. V shed 4 bases, J shed 6 bases, and the junction held 7 bases outside the gene matches. Germline V gene data show CDR1 as SGHRS and CDR2 as YFSETQ.